This note documents a single T cell receptor (beta chain) sequence. Methods used by the authors: How many nucleated cells were present was estimated from reference gene primer amplification. Generated by immunoSEQ multiplex PCR, the TCRdb table keeps only in-frame clones and is missing some. D and trimming come from the DNA, and the V and J calls and clone size come from that table. The table has around 200,000 clones, roughly 80% seen once; the top ten hold about 10%. The data were obtained in a study of blood T cell repertoires in COVID-19. Looking at the study overall: Samples representing acute and convalescent COVID-19 were sourced from the United States, Italy and Spain. In each case, the material was cDNA or gDNA derived from T cells, B-cell-depleted T cells, or PBMCs.

Sample: peripheral blood. This receptor was obtained from a woman older than 75 with acute or convalescent COVID-19.

For the CDR3, the DNA is TGTGCCAGCAGTCCCAATTTAGCAGAATCCCACAATGAGCAGTTCTTC. This translates into CASSPNLAESHNEQFF. This chain joins TRBV27 and TRBJ2-1; D is ambiguous. V lost 5 bases and J 5 bases, leaving 19 bases between the germline ends. Germline loops: CDR1 MNHEY, CDR2 SMNVEV (reference sequence). This CDR3 has 16 residues.